A selection of T cell receptor beta chains follows, all from one sample in a study of molecular identifiers for immune sequencing clone quantification. TCRdb recomputed calls from the PCR reads with MiXCR, one row per CDR3 protein. The sample holds roughly 12,000 distinct CDR3 sequences, roughly 15% seen once. Sequencing used naive CD8+ T cells from blood, with Jurkat cell RNA spiked in. These receptors were taken from a human donor in good health. Some libraries in this study had Jurkat cell RNA spiked in. The CDR3 runs from the conserved cysteine through the conserved F or W. A D gene is named only where the DNA matches it firmly. Size is stated for part of the rows, as once, few or many counts, or as a class when the clone is expanded.

TRBD2	TRBJ2-7	TRBV4-1	medium-sized	TGCGCCAGCAGCCAAAGCAGACTAGCGGATTACGAGCAGTACTTC	CASSQSRLADYEQYF
.	TRBJ1-2	TRBV30	many	TGTGCCTGGAGACCGACCGTCTATGGCTACACCTTC	CAWRPTVYGYTF
.	TRBJ2-6	TRBV20-1	many	TGCAGTGCTAGAGAGATGGCCCCCTCTGGGGCCAACGTCCTGACTTTC	CSAREMAPSGANVLTF
.	TRBJ2-7	TRBV27	many	TGTGCCAGCAGTTTTGGGGCAGGTCCCTCCTACGAGCAGTACTTC	CASSFGAGPSYEQYF
.	TRBJ1-6	TRBV7-2	medium-sized	TGTGCCAGCAGCCCCCGGGTGGAGGGGAGGTTTTATAATTCACCCCTCCACTTT	CASSPRVEGRFYNSPLHF
.	TRBJ2-2	TRBV7-9	medium-sized	TGTGCCAGCAGCTTACCCTCTAACACCGGGGAGCTGTTTTTT	CASSLPSNTGELFF
.	TRBJ1-1	TRBV20-1	.	TGCGGTGCTAGAGAACCACGACCCGATGACGCTGAAGCTTTCTTT	CGAREPRPDDAEAFF
.	TRBJ1-5	TRBV27	medium-sized	TGTGCCAGCAGTACCGCTGGGGGCGGTCAGCCCCAGCATTTT	CASSTAGGGQPQHF
TRBD2	TRBJ2-7	TRBV18	.	TGTACCAGCTCGCCTACTAGCGGGAGGGCCTACCACGAGCAGTACTTC	CTSSPTSGRAYHEQYF
.	TRBJ2-3	TRBV27	many	TGTGCCAGCAGTTTACTTCGGGGTATAGATACGCAGTATTTT	CASSLLRGIDTQYF
.	TRBJ2-2	TRBV7-2	medium-sized	TGTGCCAGCAGCTTAGGTCTAGGGGGAAACACCGGGGAGCTGTTTTTT	CASSLGLGGNTGELFF
.	TRBJ2-3	TRBV7-3	many	TGTGCCAGCAGCTTAACGTCAGATACGCAGTATTTT	CASSLTSDTQYF
.	TRBJ1-5	TRBV12-3/TRBV12-4	medium-sized	TGTGCCAGCAGTTTAGGACAGCACAATCAGCCCCAGCATTTT	CASSLGQHNQPQHF
.	TRBJ2-3	TRBV28	medium-sized	TGTGCCAGCAGATGGTCAGATACGCAGTATTTT	CASRWSDTQYF
.	TRBJ2-3	TRBV9	.	TGTGCCAGCGGTGTAGTTGGAGGGTCAGATACGCAGTATTTT	CASGVVGGSDTQYF
TRBD2	TRBJ2-3	TRBV19	medium-sized	TGTGCCAGTAGTCACGGACTAGCGGGAGTGACAGATACGCAGTATTTT	CASSHGLAGVTDTQYF
.	TRBJ2-2	TRBV4-1	.	TGCGCCAGCAGCCAAGTGGGGGGGGAGCTGTTTTTT	CASSQVGGELFF
.	TRBJ2-4	TRBV28	many	TGTGCCAGCAGTTTGTCTACGGGAGATTCCATTCAGTACTTC	CASSLSTGDSIQYF
.	TRBJ2-5	TRBV7-9	medium-sized	TGTGCCAGCAGCTTAGCGAAGTATGGCTTTGAAGAGACCCAGTACTTC	CASSLAKYGFEETQYF
.	TRBJ1-1	TRBV25-1	.	TGTGCCAGCAGCAAGGGCAGGGAAGCTTTCTTT	CASSKGREAFF
.	TRBJ2-7	TRBV6-1	few	TGTGCCAGCAGTGAAGGCCGAGGACACCCAGGGGAGTACTTC	CASSEGRGHPGEYF
.	TRBJ2-2	TRBV3-1	.	TGTGCCAGCAGCCAGGAGGCTGGGGAGCTGTTTTTT	CASSQEAGELFF
TRBD1	TRBJ2-7	TRBV30	many	TGTGCCTGGAGCCTCCAGGGGGCAAACGAGCAGTACTTC	CAWSLQGANEQYF
TRBD2	TRBJ2-5	TRBV13	medium-sized	TGTGCCAGCAGCTCAACTACCGGACTAGCGGAGTACCAAGAGACCCAGTACTTC	CASSSTTGLAEYQETQYF
TRBD1	TRBJ1-5	TRBV7-9	few	TGTGCCAGCAGTTCCGGTGACAGGGGTTTCAATCAGCCCCAGCATTTT	CASSSGDRGFNQPQHF
TRBD1	TRBJ2-5	TRBV3-1	many	TGTGCCAGCAGCCAGGTGGCAGGGGGCTACTCAGGCCAAGAGACCCAGTACTTC	CASSQVAGGYSGQETQYF
.	TRBJ2-7	TRBV29-1	many	TGCAGCGTTGTAGGGGTATCCTACGAGCAGTACTTC	CSVVGVSYEQYF
.	TRBJ2-5	TRBV27	medium-sized	TGTGCCAGCACCCAAGGGGCAGGCGGCGGCCAAGAGACCCAGTACTTC	CASTQGAGGGQETQYF
TRBD1	TRBJ1-2	TRBV10-3	medium-sized	TGTGCCATCAGCTCCGGACAGGGAGACTATGGCTACACCTTC	CAISSGQGDYGYTF
TRBD2	TRBJ2-3	TRBV11-2	many	TGTGCCAGCAGCTTAGACGGGACTAGCTCAGATACGCAGTATTTT	CASSLDGTSSDTQYF
.	TRBJ2-1	TRBV9	medium-sized	TGTGCCAGCAGCGTAGTGGTTAGCGAGCCGTACAATGAGCAGTTCTTC	CASSVVVSEPYNEQFF
.	TRBJ1-5	TRBV7-8	.	TGTGCCAGCAGCTTTGCCGGCAGGGAGTTTTTCGGCAATCAGCCCCATCATTTT	CASSFAGREFFGNQPHHF
TRBD2	TRBJ2-7	TRBV10-2	many	TGCGCCAGCAGTGGGGGACTAGGCGAATACGAGCAGTACTTC	CASSGGLGEYEQYF
.	TRBJ1-1	TRBV28	medium-sized	TGTGCCAGCAGCCCGGGGGAGGGCCGGGGCACTGAAGCTTTCTTT	CASSPGEGRGTEAFF
TRBD2	TRBJ2-2	TRBV7-8	many	TGTGCCAGCAGCTTTCGACTAGCGGGAGGGCCAGTTCCCGGGGAGCTGTTTTTT	CASSFRLAGGPVPGELFF
.	TRBJ1-3	TRBV9	many	TGTGCCAGCAGCGACGAGGGGTTTGTTGGAAACACCATATATTTT	CASSDEGFVGNTIYF
.	TRBJ2-2	TRBV19	many	TGTGCCAGTAGTAACAGAGACACCGGGGAGCTGTTTTTT	CASSNRDTGELFF